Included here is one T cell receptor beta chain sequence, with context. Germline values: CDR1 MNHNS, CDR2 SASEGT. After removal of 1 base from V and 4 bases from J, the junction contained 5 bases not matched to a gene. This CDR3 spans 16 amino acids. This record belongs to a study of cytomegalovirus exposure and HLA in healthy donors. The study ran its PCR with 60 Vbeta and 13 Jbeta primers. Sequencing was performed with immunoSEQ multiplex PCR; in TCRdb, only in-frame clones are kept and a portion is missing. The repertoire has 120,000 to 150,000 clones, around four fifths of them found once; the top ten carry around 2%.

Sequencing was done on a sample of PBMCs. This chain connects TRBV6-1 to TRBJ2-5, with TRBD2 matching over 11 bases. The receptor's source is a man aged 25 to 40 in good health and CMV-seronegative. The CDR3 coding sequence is TGTGCCAGCAGTGAAGTTAGCGGGGGGGCGGGAGAGACCCAGTACTTC. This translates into CASSEVSGGAGETQYF.